The present T cell receptor beta chain was sequenced within a study of blood T cell repertoires in COVID-19 (dated by TCRdb to 2020 to 2021). With respect to the entire study: Samples from collaborators originated in the United States, Italy and Spain and spanned both the acute and convalescent phases of COVID-19. The prospective study material was composed of cDNA or gDNA derived from T cells, B-cell-depleted T cells, or PBMCs. Subjects who had been exposed to COVID-19, were actively infected with it, or had recovered from it provided the deeply sampled blood TCRbeta repertoires that made up the dataset. A freely available public database, intended as a resource for researchers studying the immune response to SARS-CoV-2, is where the repertoires were released. The samples were drawn from the first 160 participants of the ongoing ImmuneRACE study and from about 1,200 subjects provided by 6 global collaborators. Nearly every sample came with metadata listing a de-identified subject ID, COVID-19 status, age in years and sex. HLA class I and class II types, where available, came from metadata supplied by the sample provider rather than from assay-based typing. Overall study results and their limits: The amount of clinical and demographic metadata varied by source and participant and was provided uncurated.

Participants in the prospective study were enrolled through a virtual design, were aged roughly 18 to 90 years, and lived in approximately 24 United States geographic areas. In the prospective study, cohorts were assigned on the basis of participant-reported clinical history obtained from a screening survey and a study questionnaire. Recovered participants in ImmuneRACE Cohort 3 were defined as having two consecutive negative NP/OP PCR tests, clearance from a healthcare professional, or resolution of symptoms. In the prospective study, whole blood, serum and a nasopharyngeal or oropharyngeal swab were collected from each participant by mobile phlebotomists. Over a roughly 2-month period, participants in the prospective study had the option of providing additional blood draws and questionnaires. Prospective study blood samples were shipped either frozen or at room temperature before DNA extraction.

The immunoSEQ Assay, a bias-controlled multiplex PCR, was used to amplify TCRbeta CDR3 regions from genomic DNA. The authors' pipeline ran thus. The number of nucleated cells in each sample was estimated by amplification of reference gene primers within the assay. To quantify the absolute abundance of each unique TCRbeta CDR3 rearrangement, sequence reads were collapsed and filtered. For each sample, productive Simpson clonality was calculated by taking the square root of Simpson's diversity index across productive rearrangements. Held by TCRdb, this immuneACCESS table contains in-frame sequences only and omits some clones. Under half of the omission traces to an unresolved V gene where checked; the cause of the rest is unknown. The V and J calls and clone size are taken from that table; D and trimming were inferred from the DNA. This sample gives about 250,000 clones in total; 65% to 90% of them show up just once. 1.5% to 2% of the sample lies in the top ten.

There are 16 amino acids in the CDR3, from cysteine to phenylalanine inclusive. Of the read, only the CDR3 DNA is kept; its 48 bases are in frame from base 1. As encoded in the germline V gene, CDR1 is SGHRS while CDR2 is YFSETQ. At the junction V is shortened by 5 bases and J by 8 bases; bases outside the gene matches: 19. This clone was detected once. This receptor's antigen is unknown. The record has no base qualities; no much larger clone is one base away. The specimen sequenced was PBMCs or T cells enriched from blood (not recorded which). The TCR comes from a man in his forties who had recovered from COVID-19. The chain was built from TRBV5-1 and TRBJ2-7, and 7 junctional nucleotides match TRBD2. At the DNA level, the sequence is TGCGCCAGCAGTTCCAGGCCTAGCGGCTCCGAGGGGCAGCAGTACTTC. Translation gives CASSSRPSGSEGQQYF.